One and the same sample provided the 10 T cell receptor beta chains below, sequenced in a study of CD8+CD57+ T cells in acquired aplastic anemia. All patients picked for sequencing had shown, by flow cytometry, an expansion of CD8+CD57+ cells. Genomic DNA was employed as the template in profiling TCR beta VDJ and CDR3. MiXCR was run by TCRdb on the reads, yielding one entry per CDR3 protein. The sample yields approximately 200,000 distinct CDR3 sequences, roughly 53% seen once. What was sequenced was sorted CD4+, CD8+, or CD8+CD57+ T cells (not recorded which) from PBMCs. The source of these receptors is a human donor with aplastic anemia.

The rearrangement links TRBV7-9 to TRBJ2-2; 12 nucleotides line up with TRBD2. Germline V gene data show CDR1 as SEHNR and CDR2 as FQNEAQ (reference sequence). CDR3 length equals 16 residues. The V gene end was trimmed by 5 bases and the J gene end by 6 bases; junction bases not matched to a gene: 7. CDR3 region: CASSHTTSGGAGELFF. The DNA for the CDR3 is TGTGCCAGCAGCCACACGACTAGCGGGGGTGCCGGGGAGCTGTTTTTT. Full variable domain (missing parts from reference TRBV7-9 and TRBJ2-2): DTGVSQNPRHKITKRGQNVTFRCDPISEHNRLYWYRQTLGQGPEFLTYFQNEAQLEKSRLLSDRFSAERPKGSFSTLEIQRTEQGDSAMYLCASSHTTSGGAGELFFGEGSRLTVL.

This clonotype was detected many times. This rearrangement joins TRBV5-1 to TRBJ1-4; D is ambiguous. The germline CDR1 and CDR2 sequences are SGHRS and YFSETQ. This CDR3 comprises 17 residues. The V gene lost 0 bases and the J gene lost 0 bases, with 12 bases spanning the gap. Written as DNA, the CDR3 is TGCGCCAGCAGCTTGGGTTATCGTCCGGCAACTAATGAAAAACTGTTTTTT. Amino acid sequence: CASSLGYRPATNEKLFF. The variable domain in full, completed from reference TRBV5-1 and TRBJ1-4, reads KAGVTQTPRYLIKTRGQQVTLSCSPISGHRSVSWYQQTPGQGLQFLFEYFSETQRNKGNFPGRFSGRQFSNSRSEMNVSTLELGDSALYLCASSLGYRPATNEKLFFGSGTQLSVL.

The table lists this clonotype with many counts. The chain is built from TRBV3-1 and TRBJ1-2, with D possibly matching TRBD1 (6 bases). CDR3 size: 14 residues. Trimming pared 4 bases from V and 7 bases from J, leaving 16 bases between. Per germline, CDR1 LGHDT and CDR2 YNNKEL (reference sequence). CDR3 DNA sequence: TGTGCCAGCAGCCTTAGCGACAGGTGGGTTGGCTACACCTTC. This gives the protein CASSLSDRWVGYTF.

V is TRBV7-2 and J is TRBJ1-4; 8 bases fit TRBD1. Trimming took 5 bases from V and 1 from J; bases not matched to a gene: 9. CDR1 is SGHTA and CDR2 is FQGNSA in the germline V gene. The CDR3 covers 17 residues. The CDR3 DNA follows: TGTGCCAGCAGCCCTGGACAGGGTGTTATAACTAATGAAAAACTGTTTTTT. It encodes CASSPGQGVITNEKLFF.

V and J are TRBV10-3 and TRBJ2-1; 16 bases agree with TRBD2. Per the germline V gene, CDR1 is ENHRY and CDR2 is SYGVKD. V shed 11 bases, J shed 6 bases, and the junction held 4 bases outside the gene matches. CDR3 length: 14 amino acids. CDR3 nucleotide sequence: TGTGCCGGAGGGACTAGCGGGGGGGCCAATGAGCAGTTCTTC. Translating it yields CAGGTSGGANEQFF.

Many counts were recorded for this clonotype. The chain joins TRBV7-9 to TRBJ2-5, with TRBD1 identical over 7 bases. Trimming removed 4 bases from V and 4 bases from J; junction bases left unmatched: 15. This CDR3 has 17 residues. CDR1 SEHNR and CDR2 FQNEAQ come from the germline V gene (reference sequence). CDR3 loop: CASSSRPRGSARETQYF. The CDR3 bases are TGTGCCAGCAGCTCCCGACCCAGGGGGTCAGCCCGAGAGACCCAGTACTTC.

Note on this clonotype: One end of the junction fails to match germline, which may point to a read error. This chain joins TRBV9 and TRBJ1-6; a weak D match, TRBD1 (5 bases). Germline assignment: CDR1 SGDLS and CDR2 YYNGEE. CDR3 length: 16 amino acids. The CDR3, as DNA: TGCGCCAGCAGCCCCCAGCACGGGGACCATAATTCACCCCTCCACTTT. It encodes CASSPQHGDHNSPLHF.

The V and J genes are TRBV20-1 and TRBJ2-1; D not certain. With 5 bases removed from V and 0 bases from J, the gap between germline ends came to 11 bases. The CDR3 loop spans 14 amino acids. Germline CDR1 and CDR2: DFQATT and SNEGSKA (reference sequence). For the CDR3, the DNA is TGCAGTGCTGTGGCTAACCCCTCCTACAATGAGCAGTTCTTC. As protein: CSAVANPSYNEQFF.

Remarks on this clonotype: The germline gene is not matched at one end of the junction; a read error may be the cause. The chain uses TRBV11-2 and TRBJ2-1; 7 positions agree with TRBD2. Germline values: CDR1 SGHAT, CDR2 FQNNGV. The length of the CDR3 is 16 residues. The CDR3 loop reads CASSLVAPSGLNGQFF. In DNA, the CDR3 is TGTGCCAGCAGCTTAGTTGCGCCTAGCGGCCTCAATGGGCAGTTCTTC. Together with reference TRBV11-2 and TRBJ2-1, the CDR3 gives the full variable domain: EAGVAQSPRYKIIEKRQSVAFWCNPISGHATLYWYQQILGQGPKLLIQFQNNGVVDDSQLPKDRFSAERLKGVDSTLKIQPAKLEDSAVYLCASSLVAPSGLNGQFFGPGTRLTVL.

This clonotype came up many times. One end of the junction varies from germline; a read error may be responsible. V gene TRBV19 combines with J gene TRBJ1-1, with D possibly matching TRBD1 (6 bases). This CDR3 has 12 residues. Germline-derived CDR1 and CDR2 are LNHDA and SQIVND (reference sequence). The CDR3 here is CASSLRDTEAFF. CDR3 DNA: TGTGCCAGTAGTCTACGGGACACCGAAGCTTTCTTT.